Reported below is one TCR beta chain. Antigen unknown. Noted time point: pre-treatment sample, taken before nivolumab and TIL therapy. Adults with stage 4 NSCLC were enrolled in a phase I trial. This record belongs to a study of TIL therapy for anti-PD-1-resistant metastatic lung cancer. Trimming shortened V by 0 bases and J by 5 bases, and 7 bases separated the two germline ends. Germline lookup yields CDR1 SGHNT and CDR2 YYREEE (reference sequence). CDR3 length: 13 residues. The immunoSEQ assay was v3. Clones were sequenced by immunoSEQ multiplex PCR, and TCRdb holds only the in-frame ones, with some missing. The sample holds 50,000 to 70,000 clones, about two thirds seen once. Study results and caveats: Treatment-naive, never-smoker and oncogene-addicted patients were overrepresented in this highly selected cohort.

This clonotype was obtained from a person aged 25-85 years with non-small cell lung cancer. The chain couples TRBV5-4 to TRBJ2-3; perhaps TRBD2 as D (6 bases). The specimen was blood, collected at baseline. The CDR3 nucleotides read TGTGCCAGCAGCTTGGTGGGGGGAGATACGCAGTATTTT. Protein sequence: CASSLVGGDTQYF.